The 16 T cell receptor beta chains below were found in one sample sequenced in a study of OX40 agonist ivuxolimab in advanced cancers. Clones were sequenced by immunoSEQ multiplex PCR, and TCRdb holds only the in-frame ones, with some missing. The repertoire consists of around 20,000 clones, with over 70% occurring once and the leading ten covering 15% to 20%. Source: CD4+ or CD8+ T cells sorted from blood, taken in a trial of the OX40 agonist ivuxolimab. Source of these receptors: an adult with an advanced solid tumor such as melanoma, head and neck, liver or kidney cancer.

J is TRBJ1-4 and V is TRBV10-3; no firm D call. This CDR3 is built from 15 residues. The germline V and J ends were trimmed by 3 bases and 7 bases, with 15 bases remaining between them. Looked up from germline, CDR1 is ENHRY and CDR2 is SYGVKD. The CDR3 protein is CAISEGDIGGEKLFF. DNA for the CDR3: TGTGCCATCAGTGAAGGTGACATCGGAGGTGAAAAACTGTTTTTT.

This chain uses TRBV28 with TRBJ1-5; a weak D match, TRBD1 (5 bases). Trimming took off 6 bases at V and 3 bases at J, with 15 bases between the two ends. CDR1 and CDR2 from the germline V gene are MDHEN and SYDVKM. The CDR3 loop spans 15 amino acids. CDR3: CASRVLGVSNQPQHF. CDR3 sequence (DNA): TGTGCCAGCAGAGTTCTAGGGGTCTCCAATCAGCCCCAGCATTTT. The full variable domain, in which reference TRBV28 and TRBJ1-5 provide the parts outside the CDR3, is DVKVTQSSRYLVKRTGEKVFLECVQDMDHENMFWYRQDPGLGLRLIYFSYDVKMKEKGDIPEGYSVSREKKERFSLILESASTNQTSMYLCASRVLGVSNQPQHFGDGTRLSIL.

For the CDR3, the DNA is TGTGCCAGTAGTCCTCCGGGACGGCTACTGAACACTGAAGCTTTCTTT. This translates into CASSPPGRLLNTEAFF. The J gene is TRBJ1-1, the V gene TRBV19, with D perhaps matching TRBD1 (5 bases). Germline-derived CDR1 and CDR2 are LNHDA and SQIVND (reference sequence). The CDR3 is 16 residues long. V lost 5 bases, J lost 0 bases, and 16 bases lay in between.

This sequence joins TRBV7-9 and TRBJ2-7; 8 bases align to TRBD1. V was clipped by 5 bases and J by 2 bases; unmatched bases: 8. Germline V gene data show CDR1 as SEHNR and CDR2 as FQNEAQ (reference sequence). The CDR3 consists of 15 residues. The CDR3 DNA is TGTGCCAGCAGCGACACAGGGGGAGGTCCCTACGAGCAGTACTTC. Amino acid sequence: CASSDTGGGPYEQYF.

The rearrangement joins TRBV5-5 to TRBJ1-2; TRBD1 aligns across 10 bases. Germline V CDR1 and CDR2: SGHKS, YYEKEE (reference sequence). This CDR3 region has 14 residues. Germline trimming cut 3 bases from V and 6 bases from J; bases unmatched to any gene: 5. DNA for the CDR3: TGTGCCAGCAGCTCCGACAGGGGGCAGGATGGCTACACCTTC. Protein: CASSSDRGQDGYTF.

This sequence joins TRBV28 and TRBJ2-7; unclear D gene. Trimming cost V 1 base and J 3 bases, with 7 bases left between them. The CDR3 is 13 residues long. Germline V gene data show CDR1 as MDHEN and CDR2 as SYDVKM. The CDR3 region is CASSLYSDYEQYF. The CDR3 region has the DNA TGTGCCAGCAGTTTATACTCTGACTACGAGCAGTACTTC.

V and J are TRBV28 and TRBJ1-4; possible D gene TRBD1, 5 bases. The CDR3 is 16 amino acids. Germline values: CDR1 MDHEN, CDR2 SYDVKM. The V and J ends lost 4 bases and 6 bases respectively, with 18 bases between them. DNA of the CDR3: TGTGCCAGCAGTTCAAACACCGGGACTAAGGATGAAAAACTGTTTTTT. This encodes CASSSNTGTKDEKLFF.

In this sample, this clone is medium-sized. V is TRBV27 and J is TRBJ2-1, with D possibly called TRBD1 or TRBD2 (5 bases each). Germline values: CDR1 MNHEY, CDR2 SMNVEV (reference sequence). V lost 1 base and J lost 4, with 8 bases in between. The CDR3 runs 14 residues. CDR3 amino acids: CASSLLGTYNEQFF. CDR3 bases: TGTGCCAGCAGTTTATTGGGGACGTACAATGAGCAGTTCTTC.

The rearrangement links TRBV28 to TRBJ2-3; TRBD2 matches 16 bases. V lost 7 bases and J lost 6; bases outside the gene matches: 13. The CDR3 runs 18 residues. Per the germline V gene, CDR1 is MDHEN and CDR2 is SYDVKM. The CDR3 protein is CASISAVGLAGGPDTQYF. Here the CDR3 DNA reads TGTGCCAGCATTTCCGCTGTGGGACTAGCGGGAGGGCCTGATACGCAGTATTTT.

The genes are TRBV5-1 and TRBJ1-1; unclear D gene. CDR3 length: 13 residues. Germline CDR1 SGHRS, CDR2 YFSETQ. Trimming left V 3 bases short and J 2 bases short, with 8 bases between. This CDR3 reads CASSSGSNTEAFF. In DNA, the CDR3 is TGCGCCAGCAGCTCTGGGAGTAACACTGAAGCTTTCTTT.

With respect to this clone: This sequence may be a read error, since a much larger clone differs from it by one base. The rearrangement uses TRBV29-1 and TRBJ2-1, with 12 positions matching TRBD2. CDR1 SQVTM and CDR2 ANQGSEA come from the germline V gene. The CDR3 has 19 amino acids. The CDR3 sequence is CSVEGQTPLAGGIYNGQFF. The CDR3 DNA reads as TGCAGCGTTGAAGGACAGACTCCCCTAGCGGGAGGGATCTACAATGGGCAGTTCTTC.

This chain joins TRBV27 and TRBJ2-7, with TRBD1 identical over 8 bases. Per the germline V gene, CDR1 is MNHEY and CDR2 is SMNVEV (reference sequence). The CDR3 contains 15 residues. J was trimmed by 3 bases and V by 5 bases; bases with no gene match: 9. The CDR3 region is CASSPQGALGYEQYF. CDR3 DNA: TGTGCCAGCAGTCCCCAGGGGGCGCTTGGCTACGAGCAGTACTTC.

The chain recombines TRBV5-6 with TRBJ1-1, with 8 bases that match TRBD1. CDR1 is SGHDT, CDR2 YYEEEE, per germline. Trimming took 3 bases from V and 4 from J; bases not matched to a gene: 5. The length of the CDR3 is 14 residues. The CDR3 protein is CASSSTGAATEAFF. In DNA form, the CDR3 reads TGTGCCAGCAGCTCGACAGGGGCGGCCACTGAAGCTTTCTTT. The full variable domain, rest sourced from reference TRBV5-6 and TRBJ1-1, is DAGVTQSPTHLIKTRGQQVTLRCSPKSGHDTVSWYQQALGQGPQFIFQYYEEEERQRGNFPDRFSGHQFPNYSSELNVNALLLGDSALYLCASSSTGAATEAFFGQGTRLTVV.

The sample holds a few counts of this clone. The chain's CDR3 is CASTNVQGRDEQFF. The CDR3 DNA reads as TGTGCCAGCACTAACGTACAGGGCCGGGATGAGCAGTTCTTC. J is TRBJ2-1 and V is TRBV6-1, with D possibly matching TRBD1 (6 bases). Trimming stripped 7 bases from V and 8 bases from J, with 18 bases between. The germline V gene has CDR1 MNHNS and CDR2 SASEGT. The CDR3 runs to 14 residues.

V and J are TRBV16 and TRBJ1-1; no reliable D call. Trimming removed 2 bases from V and 5 bases from J, with 6 bases in between. CDR3 length: 12 residues. Per germline, CDR1 KGHSY and CDR2 FQNENV. The CDR3 sequence is CASSQRRTEAFF. The CDR3 DNA reads as TGTGCCAGCAGCCAAAGGAGGACTGAAGCTTTCTTT.

This clone has just a few counts. This rearrangement joins TRBV7-9 to TRBJ1-2; 9 bases match TRBD1. The J segment lost 3 bases and the V segment lost 4 bases, leaving 3 bases of the junction unmatched. The germline gives CDR1 SEHNR, CDR2 FQNEAQ (reference sequence). This CDR3 spans 14 amino acids. The CDR3 sequence is CASSWRTGDYGYTF. CDR3 bases: TGTGCCAGCAGCTGGAGGACAGGGGACTATGGCTACACCTTC.